Reported below is one TCR beta chain. The trim removed 5 bases at V and 5 bases at J, leaving 7 bases unmatched. Germline CDR1 and CDR2: SGHTA and FQGNSA. The CDR3 totals 14 residues. Original processing notes: Quantification of nucleated cells was approximated via reference gene primer amplification. The data were produced by immunoSEQ multiplex PCR, yet TCRdb's version contains in-frame clones alone and is incomplete. V and J calls and clone size are those listed in that table; D and trimming were worked out from the DNA. The sample has roughly 190,000 clones; about 85% are singletons. This sample is part of a study of blood T cell repertoires in COVID-19. Overall study: PBMCs, B-cell-depleted T cells, or T cells were the source of the cDNA or gDNA that made up the material.

Two negative PCRs, clearance, or symptom resolution had been documented for recovered Cohort 3 donors. This chain uses TRBV7-2 with TRBJ1-1, with 8 bases lining up with TRBD1. The sequence was collected from a woman aged 25-40 years who had recovered from COVID-19. Specimen: PBMCs or T cells enriched from blood (not recorded which). CDR3 DNA: TGTGCCAGCAGCATAAACAGGGGGGGGACTGAAGCTTTCTTT. Protein sequence: CASSINRGGTEAFF.